Each of the 13 T cell receptor beta chains below was sequenced from the same sample in a study of PD-1 blockade in classical Hodgkin lymphoma. The sample's time point: newly diagnosed, previously untreated cHL patient sample. Sequencing used immunoSEQ multiplex PCR; TCRdb keeps in-frame clones, though not all of them. The sample includes 15,000 to 20,000 clones, just under 85% of them seen just once. The sequenced sample was peripheral blood mononuclear cells (PBMCs). These receptors were collected from a human donor with classical Hodgkin lymphoma.

The chain uses TRBV19 and TRBJ2-1; D not resolved. CDR3 length equals 14 residues. Germline assignment: CDR1 LNHDA and CDR2 SQIVND (reference sequence). Trimming removed 2 bases from V and 4 bases from J, with 9 bases in between. The CDR3 DNA sequence: TGTGCCAGTAGTATAAGGGCGGCATACAATGAGCAGTTCTTC. Translating gives CASSIRAAYNEQFF.

The rearrangement uses TRBV6-1 and TRBJ1-2; no reliable D call. This CDR3 has 15 residues. Germline V gene data show CDR1 as MNHNS and CDR2 as SASEGT. Trimming cost V 1 base and J 0 bases, with 9 bases left between them. DNA for the CDR3: TGTGCCAGCAGTGAAGTGCGGGGAGCTAACTATGGCTACACCTTC. It specifies CASSEVRGANYGYTF.

This clone was recorded once. The chain joins TRBV10-3 to TRBJ2-6; D possibly uses TRBD1 or TRBD2 (5 bases each). Deletions cut 6 bases from V and 2 bases from J, with 5 bases between. The CDR3 loop spans 13 amino acids. Per germline, CDR1 ENHRY and CDR2 SYGVKD. CDR3 DNA sequence: TGTGCCATCAGGGGGGCTGGGGCCAACGTCCTGACTTTC. Its protein is CAIRGAGANVLTF.

The rearrangement links TRBV28 to TRBJ2-2; the match to TRBD1 covers 10 bases. The length of the CDR3 is 17 residues. Losses at the gene ends were 2 bases for V and 7 bases for J; bases not matched to a gene: 10. Germline values: CDR1 MDHEN, CDR2 SYDVKM. CDR3 nucleotide sequence: TGTGCCAGCAGTTTACCCGGAGACAGGGGGCTTAACGGGGAGCTGTTTTTT. Protein product: CASSLPGDRGLNGELFF.

This clone occurred a few times. The J gene is TRBJ1-1, the V gene TRBV19, with D possibly being TRBD1 (6 bases). Germline V lookup: CDR1 LNHDA, CDR2 SQIVND (reference sequence). This CDR3 spans 12 amino acids. V shed 5 bases and J shed 4 bases, with 8 bases lying between them. The CDR3 region has the DNA TGTGCCAGTAGTCGCAGGGGCACTGAAGCTTTCTTT. Its protein product is CASSRRGTEAFF.

The chain recombines TRBV10-1 with TRBJ2-2; D not resolved. This CDR3 contains 13 residues. The germline V gene has CDR1 WNHNN and CDR2 SYGVQD (reference sequence). V was shortened by 8 bases and J by 2 bases, with 9 bases between the two germline ends. Here the CDR3 DNA reads TGCGCCAGCTCCCTGGTCAACACCGGGGAGCTGTTTTTT. Amino acids: CASSLVNTGELFF.

This clone was counted between two and nine times. The J gene is TRBJ2-3, the V gene TRBV6-1; 7 positions agree with TRBD2. Germline CDR1 reads MNHNS; CDR2 reads SASEGT. This CDR3 contains 15 residues. J was trimmed by 1 base and V by 3 bases; bases with no gene match: 4. The CDR3, as DNA: TGTGCCAGCAGTGATGGGGCGGGGGGCACAGATACGCAGTATTTT. This codes for CASSDGAGGTDTQYF.

The J gene is TRBJ1-1, the V gene TRBV10-3; no clear D gene. V was cut by 5 bases and J by 1 base, with 14 bases left in between. CDR1 and CDR2 from the germline V gene are ENHRY and SYGVKD. CDR3 size: 15 residues. The CDR3 sequence: CAISLRKLGNTEAFF. The CDR3 region has the DNA TGTGCCATCAGTCTACGCAAATTAGGGAACACTGAAGCTTTCTTT.

V and J are TRBV2 and TRBJ2-3, with TRBD2 matching 12 bases. The CDR3 runs 15 residues. V lost 6 bases, J lost 3 bases, and 4 bases stayed unmatched. Per germline, CDR1 SNHLY and CDR2 FYNNEI. Written as DNA, the CDR3 is TGTGCCAGCAGACTAGCGGGAGGTCGAACAGATACGCAGTATTTT. As protein: CASRLAGGRTDTQYF.

The V and J genes are TRBV5-4 and TRBJ2-7, with 9 bases matching TRBD1. The CDR3 spans 15 residues. The germline CDR1 and CDR2 sequences are SGHNT and YYREEE (reference sequence). V lost 4 bases and J lost 5; bases outside the gene matches: 10. The CDR3 DNA is TGTGCCAGCAGCCCGGGACAGGGTGGCTCGAACGAGCAGTACTTC. It specifies CASSPGQGGSNEQYF.

This rearrangement joins TRBV27 to TRBJ2-3, with D possibly matching TRBD2 (5 bases). V lost 6 bases, J lost 4 bases, and 20 bases lay in between. Germline V gene lookup returns CDR1 MNHEY and CDR2 SMNVEV (reference sequence). This CDR3 is 16 amino acids long. CDR3 nucleotides: TGTGCCAGCAGCCCACAGAAGGGAGTTCGGGCAGATACGCAGTATTTT. It codes for CASSPQKGVRADTQYF.

V and J are TRBV28 and TRBJ2-7; 8 bases fit TRBD2. With 7 bases clipped from V and 0 bases from J, the junction kept 5 bases outside the gene matches. The CDR3 is 14 amino acids. CDR1 and CDR2 (germline): MDHEN, SYDVKM. The CDR3: CASTIAGSSYEQYF. The CDR3 DNA follows: TGTGCCAGCACCATAGCGGGAAGCTCCTACGAGCAGTACTTC. The complete variable domain, with remaining parts taken from reference TRBV28 and TRBJ2-7, reads DVKVTQSSRYLVKRTGEKVFLECVQDMDHENMFWYRQDPGLGLRLIYFSYDVKMKEKGDIPEGYSVSREKKERFSLILESASTNQTSMYLCASTIAGSSYEQYFGPGTRLTVT.

The chain has TRBV4-2 and TRBJ1-1; D ambiguous. The germline V gene has CDR1 LGHNA and CDR2 YNFKEQ. V dropped 5 bases and J dropped 0 bases, with 13 bases sitting between them. The CDR3 has 15 residues. CDR3 sequence: CASSLAQAMNTEAFF. In DNA, the CDR3 is TGTGCCAGCAGCTTGGCCCAGGCCATGAACACTGAAGCTTTCTTT.